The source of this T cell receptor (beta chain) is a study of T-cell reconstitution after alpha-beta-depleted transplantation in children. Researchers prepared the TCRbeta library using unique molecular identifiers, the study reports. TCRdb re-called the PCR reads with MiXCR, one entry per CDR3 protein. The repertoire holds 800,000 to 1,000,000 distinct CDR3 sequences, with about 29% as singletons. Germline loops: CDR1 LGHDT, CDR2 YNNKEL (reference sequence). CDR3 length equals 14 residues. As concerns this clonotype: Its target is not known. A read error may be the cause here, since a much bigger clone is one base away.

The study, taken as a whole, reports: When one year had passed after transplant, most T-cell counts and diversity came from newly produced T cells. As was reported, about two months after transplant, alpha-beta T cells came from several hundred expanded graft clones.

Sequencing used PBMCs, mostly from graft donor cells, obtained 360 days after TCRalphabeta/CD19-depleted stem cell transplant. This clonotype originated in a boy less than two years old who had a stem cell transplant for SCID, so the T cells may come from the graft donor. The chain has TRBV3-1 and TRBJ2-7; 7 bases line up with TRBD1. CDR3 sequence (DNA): TGTGCCAGCAGCCAAGGACAGGGCTCCTCCGAGCAGTACTTC. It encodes CASSQGQGSSEQYF.